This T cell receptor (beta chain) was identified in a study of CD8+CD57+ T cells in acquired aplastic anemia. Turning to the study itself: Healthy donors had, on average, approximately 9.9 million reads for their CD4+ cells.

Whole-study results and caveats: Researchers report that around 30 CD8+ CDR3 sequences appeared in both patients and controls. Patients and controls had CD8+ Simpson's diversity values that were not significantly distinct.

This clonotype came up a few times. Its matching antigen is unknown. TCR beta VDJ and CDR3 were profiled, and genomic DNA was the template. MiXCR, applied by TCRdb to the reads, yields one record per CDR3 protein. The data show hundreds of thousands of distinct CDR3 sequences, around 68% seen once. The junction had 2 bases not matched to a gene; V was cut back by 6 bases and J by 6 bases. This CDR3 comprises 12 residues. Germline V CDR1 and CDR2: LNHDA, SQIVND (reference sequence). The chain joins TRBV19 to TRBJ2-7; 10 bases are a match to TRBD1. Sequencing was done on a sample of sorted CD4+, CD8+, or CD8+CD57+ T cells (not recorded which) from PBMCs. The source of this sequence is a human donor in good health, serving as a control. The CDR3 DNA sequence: TGTGCCAGTAGGGGACAGGGGTCCGAGCAGTACTTC. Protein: CASRGQGSEQYF.